The clone carrying this T cell receptor beta chain appeared a single time. The sample comes from a study of T cells in Graves' hyperthyroidism and ophthalmopathy. Amplified TCR beta CDR3 regions derived from RNA transcripts. TCR CDR3 regions were first amplified by RT-PCR with HTBI primers. TCRdb re-called the multiplex PCR reads with MiXCR, one entry per CDR3 protein. Found here are 270,000 or so distinct CDR3 sequences, approximately 14% of them singletons; the top ten hold under 35%. This CDR3 is built from 16 residues. The trim removed 4 bases at V and 3 bases at J, leaving 8 bases unmatched. The germline V gene encodes CDR1 SGHRS and CDR2 YFSETQ.

The V and J genes are TRBV5-1 and TRBJ2-7; 12 bases fit TRBD2. The receptor was derived from a woman in her 50s with Graves' hyperthyroidism that later progressed to Graves' ophthalmopathy. Sequenced: blood. The CDR3 DNA follows: TGCGCCAGCAGCCCCCTGACTAGCGGGAGTATCTACGAGCAGTACTTC. Protein: CASSPLTSGSIYEQYF. Filled out from reference TRBV5-1 and TRBJ2-7, the complete variable domain reads KAGVTQTPRYLIKTRGQQVTLSCSPISGHRSVSWYQQTPGQGLQFLFEYFSETQRNKGNFPGRFSGRQFSNSRSEMNVSTLELGDSALYLCASSPLTSGSIYEQYFGPGTRLTVT.